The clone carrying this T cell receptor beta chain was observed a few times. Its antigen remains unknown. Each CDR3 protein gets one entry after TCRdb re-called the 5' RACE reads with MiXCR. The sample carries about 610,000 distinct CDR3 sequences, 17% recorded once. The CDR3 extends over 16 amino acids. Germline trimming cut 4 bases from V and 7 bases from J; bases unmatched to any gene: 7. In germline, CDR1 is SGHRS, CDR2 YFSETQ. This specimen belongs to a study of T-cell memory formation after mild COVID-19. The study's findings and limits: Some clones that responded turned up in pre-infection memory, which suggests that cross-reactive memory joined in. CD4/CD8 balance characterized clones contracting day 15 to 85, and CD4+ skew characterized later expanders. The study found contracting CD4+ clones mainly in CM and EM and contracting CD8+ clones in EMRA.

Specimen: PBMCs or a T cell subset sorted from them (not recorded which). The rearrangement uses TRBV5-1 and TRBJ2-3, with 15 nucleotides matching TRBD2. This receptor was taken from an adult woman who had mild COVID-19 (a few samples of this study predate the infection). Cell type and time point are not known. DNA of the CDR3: TGCGCCAGCAGCCCAGGACTAGCGGGAGGGCCCTATACGCAGTATTTT. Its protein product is CASSPGLAGGPYTQYF.